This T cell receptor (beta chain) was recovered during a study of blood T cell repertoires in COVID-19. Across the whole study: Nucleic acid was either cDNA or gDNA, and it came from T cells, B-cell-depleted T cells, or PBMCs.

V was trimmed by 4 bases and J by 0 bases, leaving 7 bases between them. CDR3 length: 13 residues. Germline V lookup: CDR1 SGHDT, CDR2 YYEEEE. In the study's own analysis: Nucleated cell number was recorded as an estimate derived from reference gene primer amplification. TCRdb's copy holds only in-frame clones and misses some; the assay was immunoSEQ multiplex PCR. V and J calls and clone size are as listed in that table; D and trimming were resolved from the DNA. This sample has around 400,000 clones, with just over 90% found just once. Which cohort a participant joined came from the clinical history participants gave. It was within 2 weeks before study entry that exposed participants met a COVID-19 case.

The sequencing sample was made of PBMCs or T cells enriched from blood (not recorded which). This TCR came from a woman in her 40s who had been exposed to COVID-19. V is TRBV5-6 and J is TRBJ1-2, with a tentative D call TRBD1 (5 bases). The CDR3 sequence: CASSRTTNYGYTF. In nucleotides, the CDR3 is TGTGCCAGCAGCCGGACAACTAACTATGGCTACACCTTC.